This T cell receptor (beta chain) was found in a study of cytomegalovirus exposure and HLA in healthy donors. Donors in the study were healthy people who gave bone marrow. CDR1 and CDR2 from the germline V gene are SGHRS and YFSETQ. The CDR3 has 17 amino acids. The V segment lost 3 bases and the J segment 5 bases; nucleotides outside the gene matches: 7. PCR was performed using 60 Vbeta and 13 Jbeta primers. TCRdb's table, derived via immunoSEQ multiplex PCR, lists solely in-frame clones and lacks some. In the table there are 100,000 or so clones, 81% of which are singletons. Study-wide points: Certain indistinguishable V segments, among them TRBV6-2 and TRBV6-3, were excluded. As a later analysis showed, a missense DCLRE1C variant was linked to trimming of TCR beta V- and J-genes.

Comment on this clone: What it binds is unknown.

Specimen: PBMCs. The chain recombines TRBV5-1 with TRBJ2-5, with TRBD2 matching 16 bases. This TCR derives from a man aged 35-49 years in good health and CMV-seropositive. CDR3 nucleotides: TGCGCCAGCAGCTACGGGACTAGCGGGAGGGCCATGGAGACCCAGTACTTC. It translates to CASSYGTSGRAMETQYF.